What follows describes a single TCR beta chain. Primers: 60 Vbeta forward and 13 Jbeta reverse. This table comes from immunoSEQ multiplex PCR, and its TCRdb copy is limited to in-frame clones, with some not included. The table shows about 120,000 clones, with around 74% occurring only once. Unrecorded immune exposure was likely among donors, who were nominally healthy when sampled. This sample was included in a study of cytomegalovirus exposure and HLA in healthy donors. CDR3 length equals 17 residues. Per the germline V gene, CDR1 is MNHNS and CDR2 is SASEGT. V lost 4 bases and J lost 3; bases outside the gene matches: 15.

Sequencing was done on a sample of PBMCs. The J gene is TRBJ2-7, the V gene TRBV6-1, with 7 bases that match TRBD1. This sequence originates from a man aged 60 to 69 in good health and CMV-seropositive. As DNA, the CDR3 is TGTGCCAGCAGTGGCCGGGACAGCGCAACCCCTAACTACGAGCAGTACTTC. Translated: CASSGRDSATPNYEQYF.